Listed below are T cell receptor beta chains from one sample, sequenced in a study of blood T cell repertoires in COVID-19. Some clones are missing from TCRdb's copy, which holds only in-frame ones; the method was immunoSEQ multiplex PCR. The top ten clones hold around 3% of a sample with about 360,000 clones, 85% to 90% of them seen once. Material: peripheral blood. The receptors originated from a human donor in a cohort sampled during active COVID-19. Both conserved end residues are part of each CDR3. The order of the fields is V gene, D gene, clone size, J gene, CDR3 length, CDR3 protein, CDR3 DNA. A D gene is named only where the DNA matches it firmly. The size of a clone is reported for some rows only, either as once, few or many, or as a class for expanded clones.

TRBV5-1	.	few	TRBJ2-2	13	CASSLEAPGELFF	TGCGCCAGCAGCTTGGAAGCCCCCGGGGAGCTGTTTTTT
TRBV19	.	few	TRBJ1-1	14	CATRQNVQTNEAFF	TGTGCCACACGGCAAAACGTTCAGACAAATGAAGCTTTCTTT
TRBV18	.	.	TRBJ2-5	16	CASSQNSGLGAETQYF	TGTGCCAGCTCGCAAAACTCTGGGTTGGGAGCAGAGACCCAGTACTTC
TRBV5-1	.	.	TRBJ1-5	15	CASSSGWEPNQPQHF	TGCGCCAGCAGCAGCGGATGGGAACCCAATCAGCCCCAGCATTTT
TRBV6-5	TRBD2	.	TRBJ2-5	13	CASSLAGVETQYF	TGTGCCAGCAGTTTAGCGGGGGTAGAGACCCAGTACTTC
TRBV11-2	.	.	TRBJ2-2	14	CASSFKTNTGELFF	TGTGCCAGCAGCTTTAAAACTAACACCGGGGAGCTGTTTTTT
TRBV10-3	.	.	TRBJ2-1	14	CAIREPGAYNEQFF	TGTGCCATCAGGGAACCGGGAGCTTACAATGAGCAGTTCTTC
TRBV10-3	.	.	TRBJ1-5	16	CAISESGGREGQPQHF	TGTGCCATCAGTGAGTCTGGTGGACGGGAGGGTCAGCCCCAGCATTTT
TRBV28	TRBD1	.	TRBJ2-3	13	CASSLLAGGSQYF	TGTGCCAGCAGTTTATTAGCAGGGGGCTCGCAGTATTTT
TRBV11-2	TRBD2	.	TRBJ2-3	15	CASSFGGGSTDTQYF	TGTGCCAGCAGCTTTGGCGGGGGGTCCACAGATACGCAGTATTTT
TRBV12-3/TRBV12-4	.	once	TRBJ2-5	13	CASSLGTLKTQYF	TGTGCCAGCAGTTTGGGGACATTAAAGACCCAGTACTTC
TRBV30	.	.	TRBJ2-1	15	CAWSVLPDSGAEQFF	TGTGCCTGGAGTGTACTACCGGATAGCGGTGCTGAGCAGTTCTTC
TRBV10-3	.	.	TRBJ1-2	11	CAIGTYEGYTF	TGTGCCATCGGGACATATGAAGGCTACACCTTC
TRBV27	.	.	TRBJ2-7	13	CASSFAGFYEQYF	TGTGCCAGCAGTTTTGCGGGGTTCTACGAGCAGTACTTC
TRBV7-9	.	.	TRBJ1-2	13	CASSFSGAGGYTF	TGTGCCAGCAGCTTTTCAGGGGCTGGTGGCTACACCTTC
TRBV5-1	.	.	TRBJ2-3	15	CASSFSQTRTDTQYF	TGCGCCAGCAGCTTTAGTCAAACCCGCACAGATACGCAGTATTTT
TRBV29-1	.	.	TRBJ1-3	13	CSVGNRPGNTIYF	TGCAGCGTTGGAAACAGACCTGGAAACACCATATATTTT
TRBV6-5	TRBD2	once	TRBJ2-7	13	CASGGGRSYEQYF	TGTGCCAGCGGGGGGGGGAGGTCCTACGAGCAGTACTTC
TRBV7-8	TRBD1	.	TRBJ1-1	16	CASSLAADRENTEAFF	TGTGCCAGCAGCTTAGCCGCGGACAGGGAGAACACTGAAGCTTTCTTT
TRBV21-1	.	.	TRBJ1-1	16	CASSQRTGPVNTEAFF	TGTGCCAGCAGCCAAAGGACAGGGCCGGTGAACACTGAAGCTTTCTTT
TRBV19	TRBD1	.	TRBJ1-1	13	CASRVDRDSRAFF	TGTGCCAGTAGGGTCGATCGGGACAGTCGAGCTTTCTTT
TRBV5-1	TRBD2	.	TRBJ2-1	16	CASSSTLAGSWDEQFF	TGCGCCAGCAGCTCAACACTAGCGGGGTCCTGGGATGAGCAGTTCTTC
TRBV7-2	.	once	TRBJ1-6	16	CASTLVGGSYNSPLHF	TGTGCCAGCACCCTGGTGGGGGGGTCCTATAATTCACCCCTCCACTTT
TRBV6-4	TRBD1	.	TRBJ1-5	15	CASSDGQGDNQPQHF	TGTGCCAGCAGTGACGGACAGGGGGACAATCAGCCCCAGCATTTT
TRBV7-6	TRBD1	.	TRBJ1-1	15	CASSSQGTRNTEAFF	TGTGCCAGCAGCTCACAGGGGACCCGGAACACTGAAGCTTTCTTT
TRBV5-1	.	.	TRBJ2-1	14	CASSLVLGVNEQFF	TGCGCCAGCAGCTTGGTTTTAGGGGTGAATGAGCAGTTCTTC
TRBV30	TRBD1	.	TRBJ1-3	13	CAWGTASGNTIYF	TGTGCCTGGGGGACAGCCTCTGGAAACACCATATATTTT
TRBV7-9	TRBD2	.	TRBJ2-1	15	CASSFIAGESNEQFF	TGTGCCAGCAGCTTTATAGCGGGAGAGAGCAATGAGCAGTTCTTC
TRBV4-1	.	.	TRBJ1-3	16	CASSQDGMGRGNTIYF	TGCGCCAGCAGCCAAGACGGGATGGGAAGAGGAAACACCATATATTTT
TRBV2	TRBD2	.	TRBJ2-3	18	CASRRWGGAGGPEDTQYF	TGTGCCAGCAGGAGGTGGGGAGGTGCGGGAGGGCCGGAAGATACGCAGTATTTT
TRBV9	.	.	TRBJ1-2	13	CASHSNGGDGYTF	TGTGCCTCCCACTCGAACGGAGGGGATGGCTACACCTTC
TRBV11-3	.	.	TRBJ1-1	14	CASSSRGQGTEAFF	TGTGCCAGCAGCTCGCGGGGTCAGGGCACTGAAGCTTTCTTT
TRBV29-1	TRBD2	.	TRBJ2-3	15	CSVLLAESSTDTQYF	TGCAGCGTACTGCTAGCGGAGTCTAGCACAGATACGCAGTATTTT
TRBV27	TRBD1	.	TRBJ1-2	16	CASSSGQGTRNYGYTF	TGTGCCAGCAGTTCGGGACAGGGTACCAGGAACTATGGCTACACCTTC
TRBV5-1	TRBD2	.	TRBJ2-1	14	CASRGLAGGNEQFF	TGCGCCAGCAGAGGGCTAGCGGGGGGAAATGAGCAGTTCTTC
TRBV6-4	TRBD2	.	TRBJ2-1	14	CASTIAGAYNEQFF	TGTGCCAGCACAATAGCGGGGGCTTACAATGAGCAGTTCTTC
TRBV5-1	TRBD1	.	TRBJ2-2	16	CASSPAGTENRGELFF	TGCGCCAGCAGCCCGGCCGGGACAGAGAACCGGGGTGAGCTGTTTTTT
TRBV3-1/TRBV3-2	TRBD2	once	TRBJ2-3	15	CASSRGRGGTDTQYF	TGTGCCAGCAGCCGCGGGAGGGGAGGGACAGATACGCAGTATTTT
TRBV5-1	TRBD1	.	TRBJ2-7	16	CASSLGPGQGDYEQYF	TGCGCCAGCAGCTTGGGTCCGGGACAGGGAGACTACGAGCAGTACTTC
TRBV6-2/TRBV6-3	.	.	TRBJ2-5	13	CASSFGRRETQYF	TGTGCCAGCAGTTTCGGTAGGAGGGAGACCCAGTACTTC
TRBV24-1	TRBD1	.	TRBJ2-1	14	CATSDVGQSNEQFF	TGTGCCACCAGTGATGTGGGACAGTCTAATGAGCAGTTCTTC
TRBV11-2	TRBD2	.	TRBJ2-3	14	CASSWGGDTDTQYF	TGTGCCAGCAGCTGGGGGGGTGACACAGATACGCAGTATTTT
TRBV2	.	.	TRBJ2-5	12	CASSKDRETQYF	TGTGCCAGCAGTAAGGACAGAGAGACCCAGTACTTC
TRBV7-9	TRBD2	.	TRBJ2-2	16	CASSFVAGGFGGELFF	TGTGCCAGCAGCTTTGTAGCGGGAGGATTCGGCGGGGAGCTGTTTTTT
TRBV19	TRBD2	.	TRBJ2-1	16	CATFSTGLAGRNEQFF	TGTGCCACGTTCAGTACCGGACTAGCGGGGAGGAATGAGCAGTTCTTC
TRBV30	.	.	TRBJ2-5	11	CAWSPQETQYF	TGTGCCTGGAGTCCACAAGAGACCCAGTACTTC
TRBV6-5	.	.	TRBJ2-7	11	CASGRRGLGYF	TGTGCCAGCGGCCGCCGGGGATTGGGGTACTTC
TRBV7-9	TRBD2	.	TRBJ2-1	18	CASSLGRDLIRVRNEQFF	TGTGCCAGCAGCCTCGGGAGGGACCTGATACGAGTACGCAATGAGCAGTTCTTC
TRBV19	TRBD1	.	TRBJ2-2	16	CASNPIRGLDTGELFF	TGTGCCAGTAACCCCATAAGGGGGCTGGACACCGGGGAGCTGTTTTTT
TRBV5-8	TRBD1	.	TRBJ1-4	17	CASSARNRQGTNEKLFF	TGTGCCAGCAGCGCACGCAACAGACAGGGAACTAATGAAAAACTGTTTTTT
TRBV3-1/TRBV3-2	TRBD1	.	TRBJ1-2	16	CASSPSPGQQMDDYTF	TGTGCCAGCAGCCCCTCTCCGGGACAGCAAATGGACGACTACACCTTC
TRBV19	TRBD2	.	TRBJ2-4	15	CASRELAVAKNIQYF	TGTGCCAGTAGGGAACTAGCGGTAGCCAAAAACATTCAGTACTTC
TRBV19	.	.	TRBJ1-6	15	CASSRTTQGPMGLHF	TGTGCCAGTAGTAGAACTACTCAGGGGCCCATGGGCCTCCACTTT
TRBV29-1	TRBD1	.	TRBJ1-1	14	CSVSPTGGNTEAFF	TGCAGCGTTTCCCCGACAGGGGGGAACACTGAAGCTTTCTTT
TRBV19	.	.	TRBJ1-5	15	CASSPYPEKNQPQHF	TGTGCCAGTAGTCCGTACCCTGAGAAAAATCAGCCCCAGCATTTT
TRBV13	TRBD1	.	TRBJ1-4	15	CASSPRTGVTEKLFF	TGTGCCAGCAGCCCCCGGACAGGGGTAACCGAAAAACTGTTTTTT
TRBV30	TRBD2	.	TRBJ2-2	15	CAWSGAGAGTGELFF	TGTGCCTGGAGTGGGGCGGGAGCGGGCACCGGGGAGCTGTTTTTT
TRBV5-1	TRBD2	many	TRBJ2-1	15	CASSRSGGLYNEQFF	TGCGCCAGCAGCCGTAGCGGGGGGCTTTACAATGAGCAGTTCTTC
TRBV9	TRBD1	.	TRBJ2-6	15	CASSAQGDGANVLTF	TGTGCCAGCAGCGCACAGGGGGATGGGGCCAACGTCCTGACTTTC